This TCR beta chain is from a study of shared clonotypes between healthy human individuals. Worth noting for this clone: What it binds is unknown.

Broader study findings: Some naive CD4 clonotypes, roughly 5%, turned up in common across four donors. Investigators expected sequencing depth to affect clonotype sharing among donors.

The germline gives CDR1 LNHDA, CDR2 SQIVND (reference sequence). The CDR3 sequence is 16 residues long. Trimming left V 4 bases short and J 4 bases short, with 16 bases between. Each subset's genomic DNA was shared equally among a number of immunoSEQ plates. Profiled with immunoSEQ multiplex PCR; TCRdb holds only in-frame clones, not every one. This sample has roughly 1,100,000 clones; approximately 72% occur once, and the top ten carry 1.2% to 1.5%. This clonotype was sampled from a man in his late teens or twenties in good health. Sequenced input: memory CD4+ T cells sorted from blood. The subset: CD45RA-negative fraction. This rearrangement joins TRBV19 to TRBJ1-4, with TRBD1 as a possible D gene (6 bases). The CDR3 here is CASSSSQGFFNEKLFF. The CDR3 DNA reads as TGTGCCAGTAGTAGTTCACAGGGATTCTTTAATGAAAAACTGTTTTTT.